These 20 T cell receptor beta chains share one sample of origin, sequenced in a study of MAIT cells during Salmonella Paratyphi A infection. TCRdb passed the 5' RACE reads through MiXCR, listing each CDR3 protein once. The repertoire includes roughly 720 distinct CDR3 sequences, around 33% of them detected once, and approximately 35% sits in the top ten. Broader study findings: MAIT cell TRBV usage was oligoclonal, favouring TRBV20 and TRBV6, and apparently unchanged by infection.

Time point meaning: after infection, following antibiotic treatment. MAIT cells were sorted by flow cytometry as Valpha7.2+ CD161+ T cells. Antigen specificity for these receptors is unknown. Sequences were derived from MAIT cells from PBMCs, sampled at the last sampling point of the challenge study. These receptors all stem from a person between 18 and 75 years old who was deliberately infected with Salmonella Paratyphi A in a paratyphoid fever challenge study.

The chain has TRBV29-1 and TRBJ1-4; D remains ambiguous. CDR1 SQVTM and CDR2 ANQGSEA come from the germline V gene. CDR3 length equals 12 residues. Trimming removed 7 bases from V and 6 bases from J, with 12 bases in between. The CDR3 region has the DNA TGCAGCGCTGGTCGGGTCCATGAAAAACTGTTTTTT. Amino acids: CSAGRVHEKLFF. Full variable domain (rest looked up from reference TRBV29-1 and TRBJ1-4): SAVISQKPSRDICQRGTSLTIQCQVDSQVTMMFWYRQQPGQSLTLIATANQGSEATYESGFVIDKFPISRPNLTFSTLTVSNMSPEDSSIYLCSAGRVHEKLFFGSGTQLSVL.

This clonotype was observed a few times. V and J are TRBV21-1 and TRBJ1-1. TRBV21-1 is deemed a pseudogene. The CDR3 length is 9 residues. This CDR3 reads CASSKEAFF. CDR3 coding DNA: TGTGCCAGCAGCAAAGAAGCTTTCTTT.

This clonotype is medium-sized in the sample. The chain uses TRBV4-2 and TRBJ2-7; 8 positions agree with TRBD1. The V segment lost 4 bases and the J segment 6 bases; nucleotides outside the gene matches: 8. Germline V CDR1 and CDR2: LGHNA, YNFKEQ. The CDR3 runs to 14 residues. CDR3 sequence: CASSPGQDVGEQYF. Here the CDR3 DNA reads TGTGCCAGCAGCCCGGGACAGGACGTCGGCGAGCAGTACTTC.

The CDR3 DNA follows: TGTGCCAGCAGTGAGGGGAACACCGGGGAGCTGTTTTTT. This sequence encodes CASSEGNTGELFF. This chain uses TRBV6-4 with TRBJ2-2; D not certain. Germline values: CDR1 MRHNA, CDR2 SNTAGT. This CDR3 region has 13 residues. Trimming pared 3 bases from V and 1 base from J, leaving 3 bases between.

The chain combines TRBV20-1 with TRBJ2-5; D gene ambiguous. The CDR3 runs to 15 residues. Trimming took off 0 bases at V and 2 bases at J, with 13 bases between the two ends. From germline, CDR1 is DFQATT and CDR2 SNEGSKA (reference sequence). The CDR3 DNA reads TGCAGTGCTAGAGATGAGCAGAACTCACAAGAGACCCAGTACTTC. This translates into CSARDEQNSQETQYF.

The gene calls are TRBV3-1 and TRBJ2-7; 8 bases map to TRBD2. Germline values: CDR1 LGHDT, CDR2 YNNKEL (reference sequence). V was clipped by 0 bases and J by 4 bases; unmatched bases: 8. CDR3 size: 16 residues. The CDR3 DNA reads TGTGCCAGCAGCCAAGAGGATTGGCTAGCGGGTTACGAGCAGTACTTC. Its protein is CASSQEDWLAGYEQYF.

This clonotype was detected only a few times. The V gene is TRBV24-1, the J gene TRBJ2-2; the D gene is possibly TRBD1 (5 bases). The CDR3 is 15 residues long. V lost 1 base and J 3 bases, leaving 8 bases between the germline ends. Per germline, CDR1 KGHDR and CDR2 SFDVKD. The CDR3 spells CATSDLSRDTGELFF. DNA for the CDR3: TGTGCCACCAGTGATTTATCCAGGGACACCGGGGAGCTGTTTTTT.

Only a few counts were recorded for this clonotype. This chain joins TRBV20-1 and TRBJ1-5; D is perhaps TRBD1 (5 bases). The CDR3 covers 14 residues. V gave up 5 bases and J gave up 0 bases, with 11 bases separating them. From germline, CDR1 is DFQATT and CDR2 SNEGSKA (reference sequence). The CDR3 nucleotides read TGCAGTGCTCAGATAGGGGTTAGCAATCAGCCCCAGCATTTT. The encoded protein is CSAQIGVSNQPQHF.

This rearrangement joins TRBV20-1 to TRBJ2-1; 11 positions match TRBD2. Germline CDR1 DFQATT, CDR2 SNEGSKA (reference sequence). CDR3 size: 13 residues. The J segment lost 5 bases and the V segment lost 8 bases, leaving 5 bases of the junction unmatched. The CDR3 DNA is TGCAGTTGCAAGGGACTAGCGGACAATGAGCAGTTCTTC. Protein product: CSCKGLADNEQFF.

This clonotype has a handful of counts. J is TRBJ2-3 and V is TRBV6-4, with 13 bases lining up with TRBD2. Germline V CDR1 and CDR2: MRHNA, SNTAGT. V dropped 0 bases and J dropped 6; count of bases not matched to a gene: 0. CDR3 length equals 15 residues. CDR3 bases: TGTGCCAGCAGTGACTCGACTAGCGGGGGGGATACGCAGTATTTT. This codes for CASSDSTSGGDTQYF.

In this sample, this clonotype turned up a few times. The rearrangement uses TRBV20-1 and TRBJ2-1; a possible D gene is TRBD1 (6 bases). CDR3 length: 17 amino acids. Germline V gene data show CDR1 as DFQATT and CDR2 as SNEGSKA (reference sequence). Deletions cut 0 bases from V and 0 bases from J, with 15 bases between. The CDR3 nucleotides read TGCAGTGCTAGAGATTTCATAAGGGGGAGCTCCTACAATGAGCAGTTCTTC. The encoded protein is CSARDFIRGSSYNEQFF.

This clonotype was seen just once. Germline is not matched at one junction end, which may reflect a read error. The chain carries TRBV4-2 and TRBJ2-3; D might be TRBD1 (6 bases). Germline values: CDR1 LGHNA, CDR2 YNFKEQ. This CDR3 contains 16 residues. CDR3 coding DNA: TGTGTCAGCAGCCAAGATTGGGGGCTAACCACAGATACGCAGTATTTT. Its protein is CVSSQDWGLTTDTQYF.

The V call is TRBV6-5, the J call TRBJ2-6, with D tentatively TRBD1 (5 bases). Looked up from germline, CDR1 is MNHEY and CDR2 is SVGAGI. This CDR3 contains 17 residues. V dropped 3 bases and J dropped 0 bases, with 12 bases sitting between them. The CDR3 protein is CASSYSDTSSGANVLTF. For the CDR3, the DNA is TGTGCCAGCAGTTATTCGGACACCTCCTCTGGGGCCAACGTCCTGACTTTC.

This clonotype was seen a handful of times. This sequence joins TRBV6-4 and TRBJ2-1; TRBD2 agrees at 10 bases. V gave up 4 bases and J gave up 0 bases; unmatched junction bases: 0. This CDR3 has 15 amino acids. Germline V gives CDR1 MRHNA, CDR2 SNTAGT. The CDR3 loop reads CASSVAGGSYNEQFF. CDR3 DNA: TGTGCCAGCAGTGTAGCGGGAGGCTCCTACAATGAGCAGTTCTTC.

There are a few counts of this clonotype. The chain carries TRBV4-3 and TRBJ2-7; D gene uncertain. Per germline, CDR1 LGHNA and CDR2 YSLEER. V lost 0 bases, J lost 9 bases, and 6 bases lay in between. This CDR3 spans 11 amino acids. The CDR3 sequence: CASSQDRVQYF. Here the CDR3 DNA reads TGCGCCAGCAGCCAAGATCGTGTGCAGTACTTC.

This clonotype has more than one count but fewer than ten. This rearrangement joins TRBV4-3 to TRBJ2-3, with 7 nucleotides matching TRBD2. The CDR3 length is 16 residues. The ends lost 4 bases at V and 4 bases at J; junction bases unmatched: 11. CDR1 and CDR2 from the germline V gene are LGHNA and YSLEER. Here the CDR3 reads CASSPTGEGGADTQYF. CDR3 nucleotide sequence: TGCGCCAGCAGCCCCACGGGGGAGGGCGGGGCAGATACGCAGTATTTT.

By sample fraction, this clonotype is medium-sized. The rearrangement links TRBV20-1 to TRBJ1-5; 7 nucleotides line up with TRBD1. The CDR3 loop spans 14 amino acids. CDR1 DFQATT and CDR2 SNEGSKA come from the germline V gene (reference sequence). V was pared by 1 base and J by 4 bases, with 4 bases of the junction left unmatched. CDR3 sequence (DNA): TGCAGTGCTAGAGTTGGGACAGAAAATCAGCCCCAGCATTTT. Its translation is CSARVGTENQPQHF.

J is TRBJ2-1 and V is TRBV7-2; 7 positions agree with TRBD2. Germline assignment: CDR1 SGHTA and CDR2 FQGNSA. Trimming cost V 5 bases and J 7 bases; bases outside gene matches: 17. The CDR3 covers 17 residues. In DNA form, the CDR3 reads TGTGCCAGCAGCCGCCTTGGACTAGGCCCCGCCGGGAATGAGCAGTTCTTC. This sequence encodes CASSRLGLGPAGNEQFF. Together with reference TRBV7-2 and TRBJ2-1, the CDR3 gives the full variable domain: GAGVSQSPSNKVTEKGKDVELRCDPISGHTALYWYRQSLGQGLEFLIYFQGNSAPDKSGLPSDRFSAERTGGSVSTLTIQRTQQEDSAVYLCASSRLGLGPAGNEQFFGPGTRLTVL.

The table lists this clonotype with a count of one. The CDR3 nucleotides read TGCGCCAGCAGCTTGGGGGGGAACACTGAAGCTTTCTTT. Translating gives CASSLGGNTEAFF. The chain recombines TRBV5-1 with TRBJ1-1; D unclear. Germline CDR1 is SGHRS and CDR2 is YFSETQ. The CDR3 extends over 13 amino acids. The ends were cut back, 0 bases at V and 1 base at J, with 4 bases in the middle.

This clonotype was observed a handful of times. The chain couples TRBV20-1 to TRBJ1-1; 8 bases are shared with TRBD1. V was pared by 2 bases and J by 3 bases, with 5 bases of the junction left unmatched. CDR3 length: 14 amino acids. CDR1 and CDR2 (germline): DFQATT, SNEGSKA (reference sequence). This CDR3 is CSARKGTGHTEAFF. The CDR3 DNA follows: TGCAGTGCTAGAAAAGGGACAGGCCACACTGAAGCTTTCTTT.